These 21 T cell receptor beta chains came from one sample sequenced in a study of CXCR3-negative and CXCR3-positive naive CD8 T cells. The libraries of TRB cDNA were constructed through 5' RACE using UMI labels. TCRdb re-called the 5' RACE reads, yielding one record per CDR3 amino acid sequence without DNA. With about 40,000 distinct CDR3 sequences in the sample, the ten largest clones hold over 8.5%. The sequenced material came from memory CD8+ T cells from blood. The receptors come from a human donor in good health. Some clones in this sample may be carry-over from other donors' samples.

This chain connects TRBV7-9 to TRBJ2-7; TCRdb calls TRBD1, which cannot be checked without DNA. The CDR3 totals 15 residues. Germline V gene data show CDR1 as SEHNR and CDR2 as FQNEAQ (reference sequence). CDR3 residues: CASSSGGRYSYEQYF.

This chain uses TRBV6-2 or TRBV6-3 with TRBJ2-1. The CDR3 loop spans 15 amino acids. CDR1 MNHEY and CDR2 SVGEGT come from the germline V gene. CDR3 amino acids: CASSYMGSSYNEQFF.

This chain connects TRBV20-1 to TRBJ2-7; TCRdb calls TRBD2, which cannot be checked without DNA. CDR1 and CDR2 from the germline V gene are DFQATT and SNEGSKA (reference sequence). This CDR3 is built from 15 residues. CDR3 residues: CSARLGAQIRHEQYF.

By frequency, this clonotype is medium-sized. The chain joins TRBV11-2 to TRBJ1-1; as DNA is missing, the TRBD1 call by TCRdb cannot be tested. Per germline, CDR1 SGHAT and CDR2 FQNNGV. CDR3 size: 13 residues. This CDR3 is CASSLSGTAEAFF.

The chain employs TRBV27 and TRBJ2-3; checking the TCRdb D call of TRBD1 is not possible without DNA. The CDR3 is 15 amino acids. Germline CDR1 reads MNHEY; CDR2 reads SMNVEV (reference sequence). The CDR3 spells CASSPGGAPTDTQYF.

The chain joins TRBV6-2 or TRBV6-3 to TRBJ2-5. The CDR3 is 12 residues long. Germline CDR1 reads MNHEY; CDR2 reads SVGEGT. This CDR3 is CASSYSGETQYF.

This chain uses TRBV6-1 with TRBJ2-5. The germline gives CDR1 MNHNS, CDR2 SASEGT. The CDR3 extends over 15 amino acids. The CDR3 loop is CASSEASGKQETQYF.

This CDR3 reads CASSIPGQGYGYTF. This chain uses TRBV28 with TRBJ1-2; the D call from TCRdb, TRBD1, cannot be confirmed without DNA. Germline V gene lookup returns CDR1 MDHEN and CDR2 SYDVKM. The CDR3 loop spans 14 amino acids.

This chain's CDR3 is CASTKQENDEQYF. The chain carries TRBV6-2 or TRBV6-3 and TRBJ2-7; as DNA is missing, the TRBD1 call by TCRdb cannot be tested. Germline V gives CDR1 MNHEY, CDR2 SVGEGT. The CDR3 has 13 amino acids.

This chain joins TRBV15 and TRBJ2-3; TCRdb reports TRBD1, a call that lacks DNA to check it against. This CDR3 spans 15 amino acids. Germline V gene lookup returns CDR1 LNHNV and CDR2 YYDKDF (reference sequence). CDR3 protein: CATSRAGGPTDTQYF.

The gene calls are TRBV7-8 and TRBJ2-7; TCRdb returns TRBD1, unconfirmable since there is no DNA. Per the germline V gene, CDR1 is SGHVS and CDR2 is FQNEAQ. The CDR3 extends over 14 amino acids. This CDR3 reads CASSHEGSRNEQYF.

By frequency, this clonotype is medium-sized. The V and J genes are TRBV7-9 and TRBJ2-5; TCRdb's D call of TRBD1 is untestable without DNA. The CDR3 runs 16 residues. The germline CDR1 and CDR2 sequences are SEHNR and FQNEAQ (reference sequence). The CDR3 protein is CASSSRGARTQETQYF.

The chain links TRBV21-1 to TRBJ1-5; with no DNA, the TCRdb D assignment of TRBD1 cannot be verified. TRBV21-1 is a pseudogene locus. The CDR3 runs 16 residues. The CDR3 spells CASSKALPGCLWPQHF.

This chain uses TRBV19 with TRBJ2-1. The germline CDR1 and CDR2 sequences are LNHDA and SQIVND (reference sequence). The CDR3 runs 14 residues. The CDR3 sequence: CASSILGPDNEQFF.

The chain couples TRBV25-1 to TRBJ2-7; the TRBD2 assignment by TCRdb is unverifiable without DNA. CDR1 is MGHDK, CDR2 SYGVNS, per germline. The CDR3 is made up of 17 amino acids. CDR3 region: CASSGFKAGDFSYEQYF.

The chain couples TRBV29-1 to TRBJ2-5; the TCRdb call, TRBD2, lacks DNA for checking. Germline V gene lookup returns CDR1 SQVTM and CDR2 ANQGSEA. This CDR3 region has 13 residues. CDR3 sequence: CSVELGPSETQYF. The whole variable domain, remainder taken from reference TRBV29-1 and TRBJ2-5, is SAVISQKPSRDICQRGTSLTIQCQVDSQVTMMFWYRQQPGQSLTLIATANQGSEATYESGFVIDKFPISRPNLTFSTLTVSNMSPEDSSIYLCSVELGPSETQYFGPGTRLLVL.

J is TRBJ2-2 and V is TRBV20-1; TCRdb outputs TRBD2, but without DNA this stays unchecked. Per germline, CDR1 DFQATT and CDR2 SNEGSKA (reference sequence). The CDR3 covers 14 residues. The CDR3 here is CSARSGSDTGELFF.

The chain uses TRBV30 and TRBJ2-1; with no DNA, the TCRdb D assignment of TRBD1 cannot be verified. Per germline, CDR1 GTSNPN and CDR2 SVGIG (reference sequence). The CDR3 contains 17 residues. The CDR3 sequence: CAWTAAPAAISYNEQFF.

The V gene is TRBV4-1, the J gene TRBJ1-1; TCRdb's D call, TRBD1, is unchecked because there is no DNA. In germline, CDR1 is MGHRA, CDR2 YSYEKL. The CDR3 consists of 12 residues. The CDR3 reads CASSQRDGEAFF.

The chain recombines TRBV6-2 or TRBV6-3 with TRBJ2-7. Per germline, CDR1 MNHEY and CDR2 SVGEGT. This CDR3 region has 15 residues. CDR3: CASSYGQLPPTKRYF.

V and J are TRBV5-1 and TRBJ2-1. Germline lookup yields CDR1 SGHRS and CDR2 YFSETQ. CDR3 length: 12 amino acids. Here the CDR3 reads CASSLTGDEQFF.